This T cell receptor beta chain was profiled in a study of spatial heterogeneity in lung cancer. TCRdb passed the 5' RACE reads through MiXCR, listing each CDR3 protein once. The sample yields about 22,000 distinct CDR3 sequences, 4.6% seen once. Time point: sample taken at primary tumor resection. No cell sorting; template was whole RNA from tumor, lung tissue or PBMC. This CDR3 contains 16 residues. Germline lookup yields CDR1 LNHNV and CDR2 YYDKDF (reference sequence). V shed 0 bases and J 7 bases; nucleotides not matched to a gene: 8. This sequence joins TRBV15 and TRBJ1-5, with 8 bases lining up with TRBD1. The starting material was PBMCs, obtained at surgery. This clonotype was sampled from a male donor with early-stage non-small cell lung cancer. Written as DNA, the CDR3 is TGTGCCACCAGCAGAGACTCCGCAGGGGGCGAACAGCCCCAGCATTTT. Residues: CATSRDSAGGEQPQHF.